This TCR beta chain appears in the sequencing data of a study of blood T cell repertoires in COVID-19. Across the whole study: Some COVID-19 samples were acute and others convalescent; all came from the United States, Italy and Spain. From T cells, B-cell-depleted T cells, or PBMCs came the material, which was cDNA or gDNA.

In the study's own analysis: Nucleated cell counts were estimated from reference gene primer amplification. Assay: immunoSEQ multiplex PCR; the TCRdb copy retains only in-frame clones and omits some. V, J and clone size are those of that table, while D and trimming were read from the DNA. The sample holds a few hundred thousand clones, approximately 83% seen once. V lost 6 bases to trimming and J lost 1 base, with 15 bases between them. The CDR3 spans 15 residues. Germline V lookup: CDR1 SNHLY, CDR2 FYNNEI. This clone was picked up one time. The sequencing sample was made of peripheral blood. The TCR sequence derives from a woman under 40 who had recovered from COVID-19. The rearrangement uses TRBV2 and TRBJ2-5; D is unclear. The CDR3 DNA sequence: TGTGCCAGCAGGGAAATGCAGGCTCCCCAAGAGACCCAGTACTTC. Translating gives CASREMQAPQETQYF. The full variable domain, its missing parts supplied by reference TRBV2 and TRBJ2-5, is EPEVTQTPSHQVTQMGQEVILRCVPISNHLYFYWYRQILGQKVEFLVSFYNNEISEKSEIFDDQFSVERPDGSNFTLKIRSTKLEDSAMYFCASREMQAPQETQYFGPGTRLLVL.